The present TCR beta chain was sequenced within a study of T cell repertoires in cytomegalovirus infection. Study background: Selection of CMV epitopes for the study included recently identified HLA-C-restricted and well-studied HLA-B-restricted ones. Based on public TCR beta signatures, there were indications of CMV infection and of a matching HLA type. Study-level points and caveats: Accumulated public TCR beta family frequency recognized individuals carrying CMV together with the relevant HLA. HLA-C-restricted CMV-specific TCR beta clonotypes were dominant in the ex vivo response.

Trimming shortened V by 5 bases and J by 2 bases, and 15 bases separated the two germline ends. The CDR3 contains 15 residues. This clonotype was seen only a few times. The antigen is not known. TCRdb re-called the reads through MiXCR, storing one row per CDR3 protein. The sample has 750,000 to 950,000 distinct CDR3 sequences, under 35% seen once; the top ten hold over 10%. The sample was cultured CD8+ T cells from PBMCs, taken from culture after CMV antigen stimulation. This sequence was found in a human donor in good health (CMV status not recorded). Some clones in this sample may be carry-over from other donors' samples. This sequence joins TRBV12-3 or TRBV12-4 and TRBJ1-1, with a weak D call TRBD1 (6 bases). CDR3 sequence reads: CASSETGTLNTEAFF. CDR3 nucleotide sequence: TGTGCCAGCAGTGAAACCGGGACACTTAACACTGAAGCTTTCTTT.